The next 18 T cell receptor beta chains were all read from a single sample in a study of blood T cell repertoires in COVID-19. The protocol was immunoSEQ multiplex PCR, while the TCRdb copy is restricted to in-frame clones and leaves out a portion. There are about 300,000 clones in the sample; about 82% occur only once, and under 2% lies in the top ten. The sample taken for sequencing was peripheral blood. The receptors were sampled from a woman aged 50 to 60 with acute or convalescent COVID-19.

The chain joins TRBV6-1 to TRBJ1-6; unclear D gene. V was cut by 3 bases and J by 0 bases, with 15 bases left in between. CDR3 length equals 18 residues. Germline values: CDR1 MNHNS, CDR2 SASEGT. The CDR3 DNA sequence: TGTGCCAGCAGTGATATTACTCTAGCCAGCTCCTATAATTCACCCCTCCACTTT. It specifies CASSDITLASSYNSPLHF.

The chain employs TRBV29-1 and TRBJ2-7; 8 bases agree with TRBD2. Germline assignment: CDR1 SQVTM and CDR2 ANQGSEA. Trimming took 6 bases from V and 3 from J; bases not matched to a gene: 10. The CDR3 consists of 14 residues. The CDR3 DNA follows: TGCAGCGTCAAGCGGTCCAGCGGGAGCTACGAGCAGTACTTC. It is translated as CSVKRSSGSYEQYF.

This clone was observed once. V usage is TRBV19 and J usage is TRBJ2-2; 9 bases are shared with TRBD1. The CDR3 length is 21 residues. V lost 5 bases to trimming and J lost 7 bases; unmatched junction nucleotides: 26. In germline, CDR1 is LNHDA, CDR2 SQIVND (reference sequence). CDR3 loop: CASSSSGTGTTPLYLNGELFF. The CDR3 DNA sequence: TGTGCCAGTAGTTCCTCCGGGACAGGGACGACCCCACTCTACCTTAACGGGGAGCTGTTTTTT.

V usage is TRBV6-1 and J usage is TRBJ1-3; a weak D match, TRBD1 (5 bases). Between the trimmed V and J ends, which lost 1 base and 2 bases, there was a span of 9 bases. The length of the CDR3 is 15 residues. CDR1 is MNHNS and CDR2 is SASEGT in the germline V gene. The CDR3 reads CASSEGVRAGNTIYF. The DNA of the CDR3 is TGTGCCAGCAGTGAAGGTGTCAGGGCTGGAAACACCATATATTTT.

This chain connects TRBV28 to TRBJ1-1; D is undetermined. The CDR3 sequence is 12 residues long. V dropped 8 bases and J dropped 10 bases, with 17 bases sitting between them. Germline assignment: CDR1 MDHEN and CDR2 SYDVKM. CDR3 amino acids: CASLDLERVAFF. The CDR3 DNA follows: TGTGCCAGCTTAGATCTCGAACGGGTAGCTTTCTTT.

The chain employs TRBV5-4 and TRBJ2-3, with no clear D. V gave up 4 bases and J gave up 3 bases, with 12 bases separating them. Germline CDR1 reads SGHNT; CDR2 reads YYREEE (reference sequence). The CDR3 is made up of 14 amino acids. CDR3 in amino acids: CASSLFSRTDTQYF. CDR3 DNA sequence: TGTGCCAGCAGCCTTTTTTCGAGGACAGATACGCAGTATTTT.

V and J are TRBV28 and TRBJ1-5; a possible D gene is TRBD1 (6 bases). Trimming took 6 bases from V and 3 from J, leaving 9 bases between them. Looked up from germline, CDR1 is MDHEN and CDR2 is SYDVKM. This CDR3 contains 13 residues. CDR3 loop: CASSRTVNQPQHF. Here the CDR3 DNA reads TGTGCCAGCAGCCGGACAGTCAATCAGCCCCAGCATTTT.

The chain joins TRBV19 to TRBJ1-5, with 7 bases identical to TRBD1. CDR3 length: 12 residues. CDR1 is LNHDA, CDR2 SQIVND, per germline (reference sequence). The J segment lost 5 bases and the V segment lost 9 bases, leaving 4 bases of the junction unmatched. This CDR3 reads CASGTEYQPQHF. CDR3 coding DNA: TGTGCCAGCGGGACAGAGTATCAGCCCCAGCATTTT.

The chain joins TRBV6-5 to TRBJ1-2; tentatively, D is TRBD1 (6 bases). The CDR3 is made up of 13 amino acids. Germline lookup yields CDR1 MNHEY and CDR2 SVGAGI. V gave up 6 bases and J gave up 4 bases, with 12 bases separating them. The CDR3 spells CASRPGHLYGYTF. The CDR3 nucleotides are TGTGCCAGCAGACCGGGACACCTCTATGGCTACACCTTC.

This sequence joins TRBV18 and TRBJ1-5; no clear D gene. The germline V gene has CDR1 KGHSH and CDR2 LQKENI. The CDR3 is made up of 14 amino acids. The ends were cut back, 3 bases at V and 7 bases at J, with 13 bases in the middle. The DNA of the CDR3 is TGTGCCAGCTCACCTGTGGCGGGCTCGCAGCCCCAGCATTTT. Residues: CASSPVAGSQPQHF. Full variable domain (rest looked up from reference TRBV18 and TRBJ1-5): NAGVMQNPRHLVRRRGQEARLRCSPMKGHSHVYWYRQLPEEGLKFMVYLQKENIIDESGMPKERFSAEFPKEGPSILRIQQVVRGDSAAYFCASSPVAGSQPQHFGDGTRLSIL.

DNA for the CDR3: TGTGCCAGTTTGTCCACAGGGGATCAGCCCCAGCATTTT. Residues: CASLSTGDQPQHF. V and J are TRBV28 and TRBJ1-5; 7 bases are a match to TRBD1. The CDR3 length is 13 residues. CDR1 and CDR2 (germline): MDHEN, SYDVKM. V was pared by 9 bases and J by 5 bases, with 7 bases of the junction left unmatched.

CDR3 region: CASSLTPSSSYEQYF. DNA for the CDR3: TGTGCCAGCAGTTTAACCCCGTCCAGCTCCTACGAGCAGTACTTC. The V and J genes are TRBV27 and TRBJ2-7; no definite D call. The CDR3 has 15 residues. Germline CDR1 reads MNHEY; CDR2 reads SMNVEV (reference sequence). Trimming cost V 2 bases and J 0 bases, with 11 bases left between them.

With respect to this clone: The sample carries other DNA sequences with the same CDR3. The V gene is TRBV9, the J gene TRBJ2-3; D uncertain. The CDR3 is 14 residues long. Per the germline V gene, CDR1 is SGDLS and CDR2 is YYNGEE. V lost 0 bases, J lost 0 bases, and 5 bases lay in between. DNA of the CDR3: TGTGCCAGCAGCGTAGGAGGAAGCACAGATACGCAGTATTTT. Its protein product is CASSVGGSTDTQYF.

The rearrangement joins TRBV29-1 to TRBJ2-3, with TRBD1 matching 8 bases. This CDR3 has 12 amino acids. The trim removed 6 bases at V and 5 bases at J, leaving 4 bases unmatched. Germline-derived CDR1 and CDR2 are SQVTM and ANQGSEA. The CDR3 loop is CSVGTGIDTQYF. The CDR3 coding sequence is TGCAGCGTGGGGACAGGTATAGATACGCAGTATTTT.

This sequence joins TRBV13 and TRBJ2-7, with 7 bases that match TRBD1. V shed 3 bases and J 3 bases; nucleotides not matched to a gene: 5. The CDR3 loop spans 14 amino acids. Germline CDR1 is PRHDT and CDR2 is FYEKMQ (reference sequence). The chain's CDR3 is CASSFSGTVYEQYF. The CDR3 DNA reads as TGTGCCAGCAGCTTCTCCGGGACAGTCTACGAGCAGTACTTC.

V and J are TRBV6-2 or TRBV6-3 and TRBJ2-3, with 7 bases fitting TRBD2. CDR1 and CDR2 (germline): MNHEY, SVGEGT. The CDR3 is 16 residues long. V trimming: 3 bases; J trimming: 1 base; junction bases outside the gene matches: 7. The CDR3: CASSYVREAGTDTQYF. DNA of the CDR3: TGTGCCAGCAGTTATGTCCGGGAGGCCGGCACAGATACGCAGTATTTT.

This chain links TRBV5-6 with TRBJ2-4, with 9 positions matching TRBD2. There are 18 residues in the CDR3. Germline V lookup: CDR1 SGHDT, CDR2 YYEEEE. After removal of 0 bases from V and 7 bases from J, the junction contained 14 bases not matched to a gene. This CDR3 reads CASSLERSGRGVGNIQYF. In DNA, the CDR3 is TGTGCCAGCAGCTTGGAGCGTAGCGGGAGAGGGGTTGGTAACATTCAGTACTTC.

V gene TRBV10-3 combines with J gene TRBJ1-1, with a tentative D call TRBD1 (5 bases). The CDR3 extends over 12 amino acids. Germline V gives CDR1 ENHRY, CDR2 SYGVKD. Trimming left V 6 bases short and J 3 bases short, with 8 bases between. The CDR3 spells CAIRGGHTEAFF. The CDR3 DNA reads as TGTGCCATCAGGGGGGGACACACTGAAGCTTTCTTT.